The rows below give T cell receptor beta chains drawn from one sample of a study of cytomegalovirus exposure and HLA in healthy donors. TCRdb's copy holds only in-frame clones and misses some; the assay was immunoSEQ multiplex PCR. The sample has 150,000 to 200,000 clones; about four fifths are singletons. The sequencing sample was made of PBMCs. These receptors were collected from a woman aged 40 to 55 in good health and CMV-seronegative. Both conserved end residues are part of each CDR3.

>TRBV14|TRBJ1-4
CASSPRGTGVEKLFF
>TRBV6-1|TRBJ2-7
CASIKQGADEQYF
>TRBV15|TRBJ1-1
CATSDALRGPNTEAFF
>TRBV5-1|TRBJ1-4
CASRFRDTDEKLFF
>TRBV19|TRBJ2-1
CASSIREGLGDNEQFF
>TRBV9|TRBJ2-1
CASSVGQGGDEQFF
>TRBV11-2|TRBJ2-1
CASSLRAAGGPSSYNEQFF
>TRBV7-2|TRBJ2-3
CASSLGGLAGSTDTQYF
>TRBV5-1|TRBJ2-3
CASSFGLAGGTADTQYF
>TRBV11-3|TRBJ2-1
CASSKMDRVEQFF
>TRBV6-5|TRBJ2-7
CASRSTGVYEQYF
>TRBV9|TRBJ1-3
CASSLQTANAGNTIYF
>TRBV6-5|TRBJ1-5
CASSFGQRNQPQHF
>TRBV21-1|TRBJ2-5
CASSKVTDSQETQYF
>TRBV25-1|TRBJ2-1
CASSALTGPYNEQFF
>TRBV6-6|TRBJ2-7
CASNKGLGDEQYF
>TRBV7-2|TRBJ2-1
CASSPGPSGRVYNEQFF
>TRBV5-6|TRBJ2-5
CASSPQDRETQYF
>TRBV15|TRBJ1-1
CATSRAVNTEAFF
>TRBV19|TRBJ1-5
CASSRDRVGQPQHF
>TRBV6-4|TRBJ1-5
CASSGSGGFSNQPQHF
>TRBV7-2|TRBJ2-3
CASSSRTGTIRYF
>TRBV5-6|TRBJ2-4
CASSLRGLAKNIQYF
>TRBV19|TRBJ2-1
CASSIRTGLAGEGYEQFF
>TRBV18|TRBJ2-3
CASSPPAVSTDTQYF
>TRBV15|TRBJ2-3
CATSTGTGRTDTQYF
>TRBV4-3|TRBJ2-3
CASSQERSGIADTQYF
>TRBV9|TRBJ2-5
CASSPNGFGRVRTQYF
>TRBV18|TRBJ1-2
CASSPDTNYGYTF
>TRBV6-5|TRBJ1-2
CASSYIGGQLAGYTF
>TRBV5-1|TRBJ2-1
CASSFTVAGGPRNEQFF